One sample yielded the 24 T cell receptor beta chains listed below, sequenced in a study of cytotoxic CD8 clonotypes in ibrutinib-treated CLL. Clones were read by immunoSEQ multiplex PCR, and TCRdb kept only the in-frame ones, dropping some. The sample contains around 140,000 clones, about 84% of which appear only once. The sequencing used PBMCs, collected after 36 months of ibrutinib treatment. The receptors here all came from a human donor with chronic lymphocytic leukemia.

The chain employs TRBV9 and TRBJ2-3, with D tentatively TRBD1 (5 bases). Per germline, CDR1 SGDLS and CDR2 YYNGEE. The CDR3 is 16 amino acids. V gave up 3 bases and J gave up 8 bases, with 22 bases separating them. The CDR3 here is CASSGHDSRPWGTQYF. For the CDR3, the DNA is TGTGCCAGCAGCGGACACGACAGCCGGCCCTGGGGTACGCAGTATTTT.

The chain has TRBV5-1 and TRBJ1-1, with D unresolved. This CDR3 has 15 amino acids. Germline V gene lookup returns CDR1 SGHRS and CDR2 YFSETQ. V was trimmed by 0 bases and J by 5 bases, leaving 14 bases between them. CDR3 bases: TGCGCCAGCAGCTTGGTTTCCTCCTTCGGGACTGAAGCTTTCTTT. Protein: CASSLVSSFGTEAFF.

This chain joins TRBV5-8 and TRBJ1-1; D gene unclear. The length of the CDR3 is 14 residues. CDR1 is SGHTS and CDR2 is YDEGEE in the germline V gene. The V gene lost 1 base and the J gene lost 0 bases, with 7 bases spanning the gap. The CDR3 DNA follows: TGTGCCAGCAGCTTGCCGGGTCTGAACACTGAAGCTTTCTTT. It yields the protein CASSLPGLNTEAFF.

A word on this clone: At one end, the junction sequence differs from germline, possibly due to a read error. Other DNA sequences in the same sample also yield this CDR3. The V and J genes are TRBV18 and TRBJ1-1, with 10 bases that match TRBD1. CDR1 KGHSH and CDR2 LQKENI come from the germline V gene. The CDR3 covers 18 residues. CDR3 nucleotide sequence: TGCGCCAGCTCACCAGATGGACAGGGGGTTGGTGGGGACACTGAAGCTTTCTTT. Its protein is CASSPDGQGVGGDTEAFF. The full variable domain, rest sourced from reference TRBV18 and TRBJ1-1, is NAGVMQNPRHLVRRRGQEARLRCSPMKGHSHVYWYRQLPEEGLKFMVYLQKENIIDESGMPKERFSAEFPKEGPSILRIQQVVRGDSAAYFCASSPDGQGVGGDTEAFFGQGTRLTVV.

V and J are TRBV25-1 and TRBJ2-3; D not resolved. The CDR3 has 16 amino acids. V was pared by 1 base and J by 3 bases, with 14 bases between. The V gene's germline CDR1 is MGHDK and CDR2 SYGVNS. CDR3 residues: CASSESGVGATDTQYF. DNA of the CDR3: TGTGCCAGCAGTGAATCAGGTGTGGGCGCTACAGATACGCAGTATTTT.

This clone was recorded once. V is TRBV5-4 and J is TRBJ2-3; 10 bases match TRBD2. The CDR3 consists of 16 residues. V shed 4 bases, J shed 5 bases, and the junction held 10 bases outside the gene matches. CDR1 SGHNT and CDR2 YYREEE come from the germline V gene (reference sequence). The CDR3 nucleotides are TGTGCCAGCAGCGCCGGAAGCGGGGGGGTGGAAGATACGCAGTATTTT. Translating gives CASSAGSGGVEDTQYF.

V gene TRBV5-5 combines with J gene TRBJ1-1, with no clear D. The CDR3 has 14 amino acids. With 0 bases removed from V and 4 bases from J, the gap between germline ends came to 10 bases. Germline assignment: CDR1 SGHKS and CDR2 YYEKEE (reference sequence). The CDR3 sequence: CASSLGPGSTEAFF. The DNA of the CDR3 is TGTGCCAGCAGCTTGGGCCCCGGGAGCACTGAAGCTTTCTTT.

This chain uses TRBV12-5 with TRBJ2-2; tentatively, D is TRBD2 (5 bases). V gave up 4 bases and J gave up 6 bases, with 12 bases separating them. The CDR3 loop spans 14 amino acids. Germline V lookup: CDR1 LGHNT, CDR2 FRNRAP. The chain's CDR3 is CASGSSISAGELFF. The CDR3 bases are TGTGCTAGTGGTTCCTCCATTAGCGCCGGGGAGCTGTTTTTT.

The rearrangement joins TRBV19 to TRBJ1-1; weak D call: TRBD1 (5 bases). Trimming took 8 bases from V and 2 from J, leaving 9 bases between them. This CDR3 is built from 12 residues. Germline V gene sequence: CDR1 LNHDA, CDR2 SQIVND (reference sequence). The CDR3 sequence: CASLQGNTEAFF. CDR3 sequence (DNA): TGTGCCAGTCTCCAGGGCAACACTGAAGCTTTCTTT.

J is TRBJ2-3 and V is TRBV6-5; 11 bases align to TRBD1. Germline trimming cut 5 bases from V and 7 bases from J; bases unmatched to any gene: 8. Per the germline V gene, CDR1 is MNHEY and CDR2 is SVGAGI. The CDR3 totals 15 residues. CDR3 nucleotides: TGTGCCAGCAGTAGAGGGACAGGGGGGCGGTATACGCAGTATTTT. This translates into CASSRGTGGRYTQYF.

The chain is built from TRBV10-3 and TRBJ2-2; D remains unclear. V was trimmed by 11 bases and J by 6 bases, leaving 19 bases between them. The CDR3 is 14 residues long. Germline V gives CDR1 ENHRY, CDR2 SYGVKD. The DNA for the CDR3 is TGTGCCGTCGCCGACGTTAGGGTGGCCGGGGAGCTGTTTTTT. Protein: CAVADVRVAGELFF.

The V call is TRBV27, the J call TRBJ2-7; weak D call: TRBD2 (6 bases). This CDR3 has 13 amino acids. V dropped 3 bases and J dropped 4 bases, with 10 bases sitting between them. Germline V CDR1 and CDR2: MNHEY, SMNVEV (reference sequence). The CDR3 bases are TGTGCCAGCAGTTTTCTAGCGACGTACGAGCAGTACTTC. It is translated as CASSFLATYEQYF.

The rearrangement uses TRBV5-4 and TRBJ2-1, with 12 positions matching TRBD2. V shed 9 bases, J shed 7 bases, and the junction held 8 bases outside the gene matches. The germline CDR1 and CDR2 sequences are SGHNT and YYREEE (reference sequence). The CDR3 spans 14 residues. CDR3 in DNA: TGTGCCATCCCTAGCGGGAGGGCCTTGAATGAGCAGTTCTTC. Translated, it gives CAIPSGRALNEQFF.

The DNA for the CDR3 is TGTGCCAGCAGCTCCCTCCGGGACTTTAATGAGCAGTTCTTC. The encoded protein is CASSSLRDFNEQFF. The chain uses TRBV11-2 and TRBJ2-1; a possible D gene is TRBD2 (6 bases). CDR1 and CDR2 (germline): SGHAT, FQNNGV. The CDR3 is 14 residues long. V dropped 4 bases and J dropped 7 bases, with 14 bases sitting between them.

The chain joins TRBV19 to TRBJ1-6; no clear D gene. The V and J ends lost 4 bases and 9 bases respectively, with 7 bases between them. Germline assignment: CDR1 LNHDA and CDR2 SQIVND (reference sequence). This CDR3 region has 12 residues. This chain's CDR3 is CASSTISSPLHF. The CDR3 nucleotides are TGTGCCAGTAGTACTATTTCTTCACCCCTCCACTTT.

The chain links TRBV2 to TRBJ2-3; 9 bases are shared with TRBD2. The CDR3 is 15 residues long. J gave up 6 bases and V 4 bases, and 8 bases lay outside the gene matches. Per germline, CDR1 SNHLY and CDR2 FYNNEI. For the CDR3, the DNA is TGTGCCAGCAGTGTTTTTGGTAGCGGGAGCGATACGCAGTATTTT. This sequence encodes CASSVFGSGSDTQYF.

The CDR3 DNA reads as TGTGCCAGCAGCCCGGGACTAGCGGGAGAAAAAGAGACCCAGTACTTC. Its translation: CASSPGLAGEKETQYF. The chain combines TRBV11-3 with TRBJ2-5, with 14 bases fitting TRBD2. Trimming cost V 5 bases and J 3 bases; bases outside gene matches: 5. CDR1 and CDR2 (germline): SGHNT, YENEEA. The CDR3 contains 16 residues.

A few counts support this clone. The CDR3 here is CASSPTGGGSNEKLFF. The CDR3 DNA is TGCGCCAGCAGTCCAACGGGGGGGGGTTCTAATGAAAAACTGTTTTTT. This chain joins TRBV23-1 and TRBJ1-4; a weak D match, TRBD1 (5 bases). TRBV23-1 is assigned to the ORF class and has an uncertain function. This CDR3 is built from 16 residues. V gave up 4 bases and J gave up 3 bases, with 15 bases separating them.

This rearrangement joins TRBV2 to TRBJ1-4; D is undetermined. In germline, CDR1 is SNHLY, CDR2 FYNNEI. The CDR3 contains 14 residues. Trimming cost V 7 bases and J 8 bases, with 17 bases left between them. The CDR3 DNA follows: TGTGCCAGCACCCCGGAGCGGGCAGGAGAAAAACTGTTTTTT. Residues: CASTPERAGEKLFF.

The J gene is TRBJ2-2, the V gene TRBV7-6; possible D gene TRBD2, 6 bases. Germline CDR1 reads SGHVS; CDR2 reads FNYEAQ. The V gene lost 4 bases and the J gene lost 2 bases, with 17 bases spanning the gap. This CDR3 contains 17 residues. CDR3 amino acids: CASSSTPTSPNTGELFF. Here the CDR3 DNA reads TGTGCCAGCAGCTCCACCCCTACTAGCCCTAACACCGGGGAGCTGTTTTTT.

The chain couples TRBV5-1 to TRBJ2-7; 8 nucleotides agree with TRBD1. CDR1 and CDR2 from the germline V gene are SGHRS and YFSETQ. The CDR3 is 14 amino acids. V was clipped by 0 bases and J by 3 bases; unmatched bases: 2. The CDR3 here is CASSLAGGIYEQYF. The CDR3 DNA reads as TGCGCCAGCAGCTTGGCAGGGGGCATCTACGAGCAGTACTTC.

The rearrangement uses TRBV21-1 and TRBJ2-2; TRBD2 reflects the table's D call only, with no check against the DNA. TRBV21-1 is marked as a pseudogene. This CDR3 comprises 16 residues. The CDR3 coding sequence is TGTGCCAGCAGCCCCGGGACTATGTCGGTCCCCGGGGAGCTGTTTTTT. It codes for CASSPGTMSVPGELFF.

The rearrangement uses TRBV7-8 and TRBJ1-5; D uncertain. In germline, CDR1 is SGHVS, CDR2 FQNEAQ. The CDR3 contains 16 residues. V was trimmed by 0 bases and J by 1 base, leaving 10 bases between them. Here the CDR3 DNA reads TGTGCCAGCAGCTTAGCTTGGGTTATAAGCAATCAGCCCCAGCATTTT. Translated, it gives CASSLAWVISNQPQHF.

J is TRBJ1-1 and V is TRBV5-1, with no clear D. The CDR3 has 14 amino acids. Trimming left V 1 base short and J 3 bases short, with 10 bases between. CDR1 and CDR2 (germline): SGHRS, YFSETQ. Written as DNA, the CDR3 is TGCGCCAGCAGCTTGTCGCGGAGATACACTGAAGCTTTCTTT. Translated, it gives CASSLSRRYTEAFF. Full variable domain (remainder filled in from reference TRBV5-1 and TRBJ1-1): KAGVTQTPRYLIKTRGQQVTLSCSPISGHRSVSWYQQTPGQGLQFLFEYFSETQRNKGNFPGRFSGRQFSNSRSEMNVSTLELGDSALYLCASSLSRRYTEAFFGQGTRLTVV.